This TCR beta chain emerged from a study of a mutant IDH1 vaccine in newly diagnosed glioma. Background on the study: Investigators started vaccination 4-6 weeks after radiotherapy alone, or with temozolomide cycles. Study-wide results and caveats: Patients showed vaccine-induced immune responses at a rate of roughly 94%.

The time point was: week 47, end of study. Topical imiquimod was applied with each vaccine dose, which held 300 ug of mutant IDH1 20-mer peptide. V lost 0 bases to trimming and J lost 0 bases, with 17 bases between them. From germline, CDR1 is LGHNA and CDR2 YNFKEQ. The CDR3 has 19 residues. Using immunoSEQ multiplex PCR, the repertoire was profiled, and TCRdb retains in-frame clones only, with some absent. The sample records some 50,000 clones, around 84% being singletons. This clone came up once. Its antigen is undetermined. The specimen comprised PBMCs, sampled from a glioma patient whose treatment included an IDH1 peptide vaccine. This TCR was recovered from a woman in her 30s with glioma. Some clones in this sample may be carry-over from other donors' samples. The chain links TRBV4-2 to TRBJ2-2; D unresolved. CDR3 protein: CASSQDLVLGSANTGELFF. The CDR3 nucleotides read TGTGCCAGCAGCCAAGACTTAGTCCTCGGCAGCGCGAACACCGGGGAGCTGTTTTTT.